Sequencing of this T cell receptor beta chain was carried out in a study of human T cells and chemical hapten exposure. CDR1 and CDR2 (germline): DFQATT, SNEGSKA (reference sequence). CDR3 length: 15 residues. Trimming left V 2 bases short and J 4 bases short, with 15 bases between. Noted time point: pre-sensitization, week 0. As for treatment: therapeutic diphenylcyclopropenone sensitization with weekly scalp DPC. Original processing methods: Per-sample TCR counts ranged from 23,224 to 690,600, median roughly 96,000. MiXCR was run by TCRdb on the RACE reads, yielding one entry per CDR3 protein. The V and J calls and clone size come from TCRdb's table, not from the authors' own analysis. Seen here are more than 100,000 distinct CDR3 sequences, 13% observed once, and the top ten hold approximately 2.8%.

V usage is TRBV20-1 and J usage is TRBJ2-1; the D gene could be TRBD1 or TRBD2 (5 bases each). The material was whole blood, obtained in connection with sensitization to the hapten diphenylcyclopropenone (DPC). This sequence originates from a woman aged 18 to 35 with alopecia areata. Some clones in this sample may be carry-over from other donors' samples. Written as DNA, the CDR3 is TGCAGTGCTAGAAGGTTGGGGGACGGGTACAATGAGCAGTTCTTC. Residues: CSARRLGDGYNEQFF.